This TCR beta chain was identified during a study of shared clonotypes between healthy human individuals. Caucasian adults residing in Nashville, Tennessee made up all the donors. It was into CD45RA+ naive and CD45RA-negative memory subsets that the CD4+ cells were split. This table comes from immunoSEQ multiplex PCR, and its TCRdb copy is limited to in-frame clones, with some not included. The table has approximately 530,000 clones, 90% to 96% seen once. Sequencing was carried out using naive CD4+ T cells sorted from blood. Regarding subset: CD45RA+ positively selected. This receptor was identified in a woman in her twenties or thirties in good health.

CDR3 protein: CASSLNRAPYEQYF. The DNA of the CDR3 is TGTGCCAGCAGCCTTAACAGGGCTCCGTACGAGCAGTACTTC. The V gene is TRBV5-4, the J gene TRBJ2-5; D might be TRBD1 (6 bases). The J call could be wrong; TRBJ2-7 is a better fit for the DNA end. Looked up from germline, CDR1 is SGHNT and CDR2 is YYREEE (reference sequence). The CDR3 is 14 amino acids.